This TCR beta chain was obtained from a study of technical replicates of blood from a handful of donors. Profiling relied on immunoSEQ multiplex PCR, and the TCRdb table lists in-frame clones only, not all of them. Altogether approximately 80,000 clones are present, 89% being singletons, with the ten largest covering roughly 0.38%. From germline, CDR1 is MGHDK and CDR2 SYGVNS. V shed 1 base and J 7 bases; nucleotides not matched to a gene: 7. The CDR3 has 14 amino acids. The chain uses TRBV25-1 and TRBJ2-7, with TRBD1 matching 7 bases. The sequencing sample was made of T cells isolated from PBMCs. The sequence was collected from a human donor in good health. The DNA for the CDR3 is TGTGCCAGCAGTGAATTTGGACAGGTCCGGGAGCAGTACTTC. Translating it yields CASSEFGQVREQYF.